This TCR beta chain appears in the sequencing data of a study of shared clonotypes between healthy human individuals. The CDR3 sequence is 15 residues long. The germline V gene encodes CDR1 SGDLS and CDR2 YYNGEE. Trimming shortened V by 0 bases and J by 2 bases, and 12 bases separated the two germline ends. Data came from immunoSEQ multiplex PCR; TCRdb stores just in-frame clones and leaves some out. The sample consists of about 2.4 million clones, approximately 94% of them appearing once. Note on this clone: Its antigen is not identified.

Notes on the study in general: Having only a few donors restricted how much genetic and exposure-history diversity was captured. Researchers sampled only blood; tissue repertoires likely differ.

This receptor was obtained from a man aged 18-30 years in good health. The J gene is TRBJ2-7, the V gene TRBV9; TRBD1 might be the D (8 bases). The sample was naive CD4+ T cells sorted from blood. Subset of the sample: CD45RA+ positively selected. The CDR3 protein is CASSVATGGAYEQYF. In nucleotides, the CDR3 is TGTGCCAGCAGCGTAGCAACAGGGGGGGCCTACGAGCAGTACTTC.